The present entry profiles one T cell receptor (beta chain) with its context. No antigen is known for it. The data stem from a study of spatial heterogeneity in lung cancer. The time point was: sample taken at primary tumor resection. Findings and limits, study-wide: Tumors with more nonsynonymous mutations had more expanded intratumoral alpha and beta TCRs.

TCRdb recomputed calls from the 5' RACE reads with MiXCR, one row per CDR3 protein. This sample has 5,700 or so distinct CDR3 sequences, with 26% found just once. The sequencing here drew on lung tumor tissue, taken at surgery. This TCR came from a male donor with early-stage non-small cell lung cancer.

In DNA form, the CDR3 reads TGTGCCTGGAGTGTCAGGAGTGGACAGGGGTATGGAAAACTGTTTTTT. It codes for CAWSVRSGQGYGKLFF. This chain connects TRBV30 to TRBJ1-4; 9 bases agree with TRBD1. Germline CDR1 and CDR2: GTSNPN and SVGIG (reference sequence). CDR3 length: 16 residues. J was trimmed by 10 bases and V by 0 bases; bases with no gene match: 12.